These 5 T cell receptor beta chains originate from one sample sequenced in a study of Ad26.COV2.S vaccination and SARS-CoV-2 variants. This table comes from immunoSEQ multiplex PCR, and its TCRdb copy is limited to in-frame clones, with some not included. The data hold a few hundred thousand clones, with about nine tenths observed a single time. Treatment indicated: roughly 18 received Ad26.COV2.S at low or high dose, single or two shots; about 5 received placebo; per-sample allocation not given. Material that was analyzed had been drawn on day 63 after the first vaccine or placebo injection. The sample was peripheral blood, taken in a trial of Ad26.COV2.S vaccine versus placebo. These receptor sequences come from a person aged 18 to 65 who received the Ad26.COV2.S COVID-19 vaccine or a placebo.

The chain links TRBV20-1 to TRBJ2-1; a possible D gene is TRBD2 (6 bases). From germline, CDR1 is DFQATT and CDR2 SNEGSKA (reference sequence). This CDR3 has 12 residues. Trimming stripped 3 bases from V and 7 bases from J, with 10 bases between. CDR3 sequence reads: CSASGGRNEQFF. Written as DNA, the CDR3 is TGCAGTGCTAGTGGTGGGAGGAATGAGCAGTTCTTC.

This sequence joins TRBV25-1 and TRBJ1-2; D possibly corresponds to TRBD1 (5 bases). V was pared by 3 bases and J by 4 bases, with 15 bases between. The CDR3 sequence is 15 residues long. The germline V gene encodes CDR1 MGHDK and CDR2 SYGVNS. For the CDR3, the DNA is TGTGCCAGCAGTGATATAATGGCGGGGGGCTATGGCTACACCTTC. Amino acid sequence: CASSDIMAGGYGYTF.

The V gene is TRBV18, the J gene TRBJ1-1; 7 positions match TRBD1. CDR3 length equals 16 residues. Per the germline V gene, CDR1 is KGHSH and CDR2 is LQKENI. V gave up 5 bases and J gave up 1 base; unmatched junction bases: 10. This chain's CDR3 is CASSRIPGQRNTEAFF. The CDR3 DNA follows: TGTGCCAGCTCAAGAATACCGGGACAGAGGAACACTGAAGCTTTCTTT.

V and J are TRBV18 and TRBJ1-1; tentatively, D is TRBD1 (6 bases). The CDR3 has 14 residues. CDR1 KGHSH and CDR2 LQKENI come from the germline V gene. Trimming pared 3 bases from V and 4 bases from J, leaving 12 bases between. DNA for the CDR3: TGTGCCAGCTCACCTCGGGGGCCACCCACTGAAGCTTTCTTT. Its translation: CASSPRGPPTEAFF.

The V gene is TRBV19, the J gene TRBJ2-7, with D possibly TRBD2 on 6 matching bases. This CDR3 is 16 amino acids long. CDR1 and CDR2 (germline): LNHDA, SQIVND (reference sequence). Deletions cut 6 bases from V and 0 bases from J, with 18 bases between. CDR3 bases: TGTGCCAGTAGAGACAGCCACGGGGGAAGCTCCTACGAGCAGTACTTC. This codes for CASRDSHGGSSYEQYF.